The 23 T cell receptor beta chains below were found in one sample sequenced in a study of T cells after yellow fever vaccination. TCRdb recomputed calls from the 5' RACE reads with MiXCR, one row per CDR3 protein. Of 70,000 or so distinct CDR3 sequences listed, around 6.2% are singletons. The input for sequencing was CD4+ T cells sorted from PBMCs, taken less than 18 days after the first yellow fever vaccination. These receptors were collected from a man aged 18 to 29 who received the YFV17D yellow fever vaccine.

Worth noting for this clonotype: A clone one base away is much larger, so this may be a read error. V usage is TRBV20-1 and J usage is TRBJ2-3; D call uncertain. Trimming pared 3 bases from V and 4 bases from J, leaving 8 bases between. From germline, CDR1 is DFQATT and CDR2 SNEGSKA (reference sequence). This CDR3 is built from 12 residues. DNA of the CDR3: TGCAGTGCTAGGGAAATCCCAGATACGCAGTATTTT. Protein: CSAREIPDTQYF.

This clonotype was detected many times. The V gene is TRBV4-3, the J gene TRBJ2-7; 7 bases fit TRBD2. The J segment lost 1 base and the V segment lost 1 base, leaving 10 bases of the junction unmatched. The CDR3 consists of 17 residues. The V gene's germline CDR1 is LGHNA and CDR2 YSLEER. CDR3 DNA: TGCGCCAGCAGCCAAGTTGGGGAGGGGCGTACTTCCTACGAGCAGTACTTC. Encoded protein: CASSQVGEGRTSYEQYF.

This clonotype has ten or more counts. The rearrangement links TRBV18 to TRBJ2-4, with a tentative D call TRBD2 (5 bases). Trimming pared 3 bases from V and 6 bases from J, leaving 15 bases between. The CDR3 runs to 15 residues. Germline CDR1 reads KGHSH; CDR2 reads LQKENI. Here the CDR3 reads CASSPRFGEGNIQYF. The CDR3 nucleotides read TGTGCCAGCTCACCTAGGTTCGGGGAAGGAAACATTCAGTACTTC.

J is TRBJ2-5 and V is TRBV5-5; D is ambiguous. V was clipped by 7 bases and J by 7 bases, with 17 bases between them. Germline loops: CDR1 SGHKS, CDR2 YYEKEE (reference sequence). The CDR3 covers 13 residues. The CDR3 nucleotides are TGTGCCAGCGGCCCAAGGGCCCTAGGGACCCAGTACTTC. It specifies CASGPRALGTQYF.

This clonotype has a count of ten or more. The chain has TRBV5-5 and TRBJ2-3; D is ambiguous. The CDR3 totals 15 residues. Trimming took 1 base from V and 0 from J, leaving 9 bases between them. The germline gives CDR1 SGHKS, CDR2 YYEKEE (reference sequence). CDR3 coding DNA: TGTGCCAGCAGCTTGTTTTCTCAGAGCACAGATACGCAGTATTTT. It yields the protein CASSLFSQSTDTQYF.

There are many counts of this clonotype. This chain links TRBV5-1 with TRBJ2-7; 7 bases match TRBD1. The CDR3 is made up of 15 amino acids. The trim removed 5 bases at V and 4 bases at J, leaving 12 bases unmatched. CDR1 is SGHRS and CDR2 is YFSETQ in the germline V gene. The CDR3 DNA sequence: TGCGCCAGCAGACTAAGGACAGGTCTAAGTTACGAGCAGTACGTC. Translating it yields CASRLRTGLSYEQYV.

At least ten counts were recorded for this clonotype. The chain employs TRBV25-1 and TRBJ2-7; 9 bases map to TRBD1. Germline V gene sequence: CDR1 MGHDK, CDR2 SYGVNS. The CDR3 runs to 15 residues. Germline trimming cut 10 bases from V and 4 bases from J; bases unmatched to any gene: 14. In DNA, the CDR3 is TGTGCCACCTCGCTCAGACCACAGGGGGCGTACGAGCAGTACGTC. Protein: CATSLRPQGAYEQYV.

This clonotype was counted ten times or more. This rearrangement joins TRBV7-2 to TRBJ2-3; tentative D call: TRBD2 (7 bases). CDR1 is SGHTA, CDR2 FQGNSA, per germline. The V end lost 5 bases, the J end lost 14 bases, and 23 bases lay between the germline ends. CDR3 size: 14 residues. In DNA, the CDR3 is TGTGCCAGCAGCGAGCGATCGGGGGGCAGGGTCTCGTATTTT. This encodes CASSERSGGRVSYF. Drawing the rest from reference TRBV7-2 and TRBJ2-3, the complete variable domain is GAGVSQSPSNKVTEKGKDVELRCDPISGHTALYWYRQSLGQGLEFLIYFQGNSAPDKSGLPSDRFSAERTGGSVSTLTIQRTQQEDSAVYLCASSERSGGRVSYFGPGTRLTVL.

The chain carries TRBV7-2 and TRBJ1-5, with a weak D call TRBD1 (5 bases). CDR3 size: 13 residues. CDR1 SGHTA and CDR2 FQGNSA come from the germline V gene. Between the trimmed V and J ends, which lost 5 bases and 5 bases, there was a span of 10 bases. This CDR3 reads CASSTRGDQPQHF. For the CDR3, the DNA is TGTGCCAGCAGCACCAGAGGGGATCAGCCCCAGCATTTT.

The V call is TRBV12-1, the J call TRBJ2-7. TRBV12-1 is tagged as a pseudogene. This CDR3 spans 13 amino acids. The CDR3 loop is CASSFGLVYEQYV. The CDR3 DNA reads as TGTGCCAGCAGCTTTGGGCTCGTCTACGAGCAGTACGTC.

This clonotype was seen repeatedly, ten times or more. The rearrangement joins TRBV7-2 to TRBJ1-1; D is unresolved. V was pared by 4 bases and J by 4 bases, with 16 bases between. Per the germline V gene, CDR1 is SGHTA and CDR2 is FQGNSA. The CDR3 length is 15 residues. The CDR3 DNA reads as TGTGCCAGCAGCTCGGATTGGGAGGGTACCACTGAAGCTTTCTTT. It encodes CASSSDWEGTTEAFF.

Many counts were recorded for this clonotype. The rearrangement joins TRBV7-2 to TRBJ2-1; no reliable D call. The CDR3 has 14 residues. Trimming pared 1 base from V and 5 bases from J, leaving 9 bases between. CDR1 is SGHTA, CDR2 FQGNSA, per germline. Here the CDR3 DNA reads TGTGCCAGCAGCTTAGTCGGGCTGAACAATGAGCAGTTCTTC. Translating it yields CASSLVGLNNEQFF. Drawing the rest from reference TRBV7-2 and TRBJ2-1, the complete variable domain is GAGVSQSPSNKVTEKGKDVELRCDPISGHTALYWYRQSLGQGLEFLIYFQGNSAPDKSGLPSDRFSAERTGGSVSTLTIQRTQQEDSAVYLCASSLVGLNNEQFFGPGTRLTVL.

This clonotype showed up many times. This chain links TRBV12-3 or TRBV12-4 with TRBJ1-6, with D possibly being TRBD1 (5 bases). This CDR3 is built from 13 residues. V lost 5 bases and J 8 bases, leaving 10 bases between the germline ends. The CDR3 spells CASSPLRDSPLHF. CDR3 DNA: TGTGCCAGCAGTCCCCTCAGGGATTCACCCCTCCACTTT.

In its sample, this clonotype was seen a few times. V is TRBV5-1 and J is TRBJ1-1, with D maybe TRBD1 (5 bases). The CDR3 is 15 residues long. Trimming took off 3 bases at V and 0 bases at J, with 12 bases between the two ends. From germline, CDR1 is SGHRS and CDR2 YFSETQ. The CDR3: CASSSITGLNTEAFF. DNA of the CDR3: TGCGCCAGCAGCTCGATTACAGGACTGAACACTGAAGCTTTCTTT.

This clonotype was found many times. The V and J genes are TRBV30 and TRBJ2-4; the D is unclear. The CDR3 is 12 amino acids. Trimming took off 0 bases at V and 6 bases at J, with 6 bases between the two ends. CDR1 GTSNPN and CDR2 SVGIG come from the germline V gene (reference sequence). DNA of the CDR3: TGTGCCTGGAGTGTAATGTCAAACATTCAGTACTTC. Protein: CAWSVMSNIQYF.

This clonotype came up many times. The chain joins TRBV6-2 or TRBV6-3 to TRBJ2-3; D could derive from TRBD1 or TRBD2 (5 bases each). In germline, CDR1 is MNHEY, CDR2 SVGEGT. The V gene lost 6 bases and the J gene lost 0 bases, with 19 bases spanning the gap. This CDR3 comprises 17 residues. CDR3 sequence reads: CASSNVRGPASTDTQYF. CDR3 nucleotides: TGTGCCAGCAGCAATGTTAGGGGACCGGCTAGCACAGATACGCAGTATTTT.

This clonotype has at least ten counts. This chain connects TRBV6-5 to TRBJ1-1, with no clear D. V was shortened by 5 bases and J by 1 base, with 8 bases between the two germline ends. The CDR3 contains 13 residues. Germline CDR1 reads MNHEY; CDR2 reads SVGAGI. This CDR3 reads CASSLMGNTEAFF. The CDR3 DNA reads TGTGCCAGCAGTCTGATGGGGAACACTGAAGCTTTCTTT.

This clonotype was recorded at least ten times. This chain uses TRBV6-1 with TRBJ1-6; maybe TRBD1 (5 bases). Germline assignment: CDR1 MNHNS and CDR2 SASEGT. Trimming pared 6 bases from V and 14 bases from J, leaving 23 bases between. CDR3 length equals 15 residues. CDR3 nucleotide sequence: TGTGCCAGCAGCTTCCGGGACCCGGGACTAGGGTCCCTCCACTTT. The encoded protein is CASSFRDPGLGSLHF.

At least ten counts were recorded for this clonotype. This rearrangement joins TRBV5-6 to TRBJ1-6; D might be TRBD1 (5 bases). This CDR3 contains 14 residues. Trimming took 6 bases from V and 10 from J, leaving 17 bases between them. Germline assignment: CDR1 SGHDT and CDR2 YYEEEE. The CDR3 reads CASTPRQGPSPLHF. The CDR3, as DNA: TGTGCCAGCACCCCGCGGCAGGGACCCTCACCCCTCCACTTT.

There are many counts of this clonotype. The junction does not match germline at one end; this may be a read error. The genes are TRBV7-7 and TRBJ2-2; D unresolved. The CDR3 spans 13 residues. Germline lookup yields CDR1 SSHAT and CDR2 FNYEAQ (reference sequence). CDR3 nucleotide sequence: TGTGCTAGCAGCTTTGCTAGCACCGGGGAGCTGTTTTTT. Its translation: CASSFASTGELFF.

J is TRBJ2-5 and V is TRBV7-3; possibly TRBD2 for D (5 bases). The V end was cut by 2 bases, the J end by 3 bases, with 10 bases between. This CDR3 region has 14 residues. CDR1 and CDR2 (germline): SGHTA, FQGTGA. This chain's CDR3 is CASSLDRGKETQYF. Here the CDR3 DNA reads TGTGCCAGCAGCTTAGATCGGGGTAAAGAGACCCAGTACTTC. Variable domain in full (rest from reference TRBV7-3 and TRBJ2-5): GAGVSQTPSNKVTEKGKYVELRCDPISGHTALYWYRQSLGQGPEFLIYFQGTGAADDSGLPNDRFFAVRPEGSVSTLKIQRTERGDSAVYLCASSLDRGKETQYFGPGTRLLVL.

This clonotype was detected ten times or more. V is TRBV20-1 and J is TRBJ1-2; possible D gene TRBD1, 5 bases. V lost 3 bases and J 3 bases, leaving 11 bases between the germline ends. This CDR3 is built from 13 residues. Germline V gene lookup returns CDR1 DFQATT and CDR2 SNEGSKA (reference sequence). The CDR3 here is CSASAGGDYGYTF. The CDR3 DNA reads as TGCAGTGCTAGTGCCGGGGGTGACTATGGCTACACCTTC.

This clonotype was picked up many times. CDR3: CASSLISSAVQETQYF. CDR3 nucleotides: TGTGCCAGCAGCTTAATATCCTCGGCAGTACAAGAGACCCAGTACTTC. The chain combines TRBV11-2 with TRBJ2-5, with D uncertain. The CDR3 loop spans 16 amino acids. The germline V gene has CDR1 SGHAT and CDR2 FQNNGV. V dropped 2 bases and J dropped 2 bases, with 15 bases sitting between them.